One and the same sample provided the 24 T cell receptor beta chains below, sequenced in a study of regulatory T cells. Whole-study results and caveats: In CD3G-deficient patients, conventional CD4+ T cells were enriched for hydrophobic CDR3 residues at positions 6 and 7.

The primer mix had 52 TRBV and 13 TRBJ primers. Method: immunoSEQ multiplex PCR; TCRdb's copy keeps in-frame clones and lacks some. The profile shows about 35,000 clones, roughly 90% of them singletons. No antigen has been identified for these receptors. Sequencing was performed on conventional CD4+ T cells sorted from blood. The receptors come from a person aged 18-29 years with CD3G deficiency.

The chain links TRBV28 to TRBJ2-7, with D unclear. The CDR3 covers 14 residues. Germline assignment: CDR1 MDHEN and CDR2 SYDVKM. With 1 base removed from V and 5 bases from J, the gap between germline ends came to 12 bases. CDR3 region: CASSLSPAADEQYF. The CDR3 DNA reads TGTGCCAGCAGTTTATCCCCGGCCGCGGACGAGCAGTACTTC.

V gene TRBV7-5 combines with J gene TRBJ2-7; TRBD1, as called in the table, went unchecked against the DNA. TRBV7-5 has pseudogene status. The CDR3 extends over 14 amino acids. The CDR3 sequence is CARSSRDTSYEQYF. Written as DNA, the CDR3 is TGTGCCAGAAGCTCTCGGGACACCTCCTACGAGCAGTACTTC.

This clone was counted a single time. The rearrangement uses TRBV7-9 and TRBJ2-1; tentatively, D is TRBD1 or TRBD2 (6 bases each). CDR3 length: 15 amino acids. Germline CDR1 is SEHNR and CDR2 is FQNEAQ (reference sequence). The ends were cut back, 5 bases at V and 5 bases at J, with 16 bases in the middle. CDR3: CASSPPRGRNNEQFF. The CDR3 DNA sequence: TGTGCCAGCAGCCCTCCTAGGGGGAGGAACAATGAGCAGTTCTTC.

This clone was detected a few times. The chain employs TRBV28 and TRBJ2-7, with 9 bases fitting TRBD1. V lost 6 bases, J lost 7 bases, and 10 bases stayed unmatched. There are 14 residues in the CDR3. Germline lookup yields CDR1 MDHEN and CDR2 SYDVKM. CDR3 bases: TGTGCCAGCAGGGGTACCGGGACAGGGTGGGAGCAGTACTTC. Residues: CASRGTGTGWEQYF. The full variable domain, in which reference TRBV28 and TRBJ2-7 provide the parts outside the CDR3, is DVKVTQSSRYLVKRTGEKVFLECVQDMDHENMFWYRQDPGLGLRLIYFSYDVKMKEKGDIPEGYSVSREKKERFSLILESASTNQTSMYLCASRGTGTGWEQYFGPGTRLTVT.

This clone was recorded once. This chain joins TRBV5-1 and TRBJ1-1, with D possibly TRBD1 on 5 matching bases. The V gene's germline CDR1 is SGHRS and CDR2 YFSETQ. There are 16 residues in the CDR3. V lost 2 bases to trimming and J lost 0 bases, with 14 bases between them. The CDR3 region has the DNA TGCGCCAGCAGCTTTGAGGGGAGAAAGATGAACACTGAAGCTTTCTTT. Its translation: CASSFEGRKMNTEAFF.

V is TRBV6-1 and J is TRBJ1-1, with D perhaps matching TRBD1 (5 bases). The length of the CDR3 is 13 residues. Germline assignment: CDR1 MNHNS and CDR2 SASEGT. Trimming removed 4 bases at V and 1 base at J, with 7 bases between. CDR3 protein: CASSGQRNTEAFF. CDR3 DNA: TGTGCCAGCAGTGGACAGAGGAACACTGAAGCTTTCTTT.

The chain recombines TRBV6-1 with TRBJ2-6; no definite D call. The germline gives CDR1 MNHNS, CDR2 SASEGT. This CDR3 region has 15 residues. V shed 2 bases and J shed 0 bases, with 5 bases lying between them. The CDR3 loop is CASSEFYSGANVLTF. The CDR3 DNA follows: TGTGCCAGCAGTGAATTCTACTCTGGGGCCAACGTCCTGACTTTC.

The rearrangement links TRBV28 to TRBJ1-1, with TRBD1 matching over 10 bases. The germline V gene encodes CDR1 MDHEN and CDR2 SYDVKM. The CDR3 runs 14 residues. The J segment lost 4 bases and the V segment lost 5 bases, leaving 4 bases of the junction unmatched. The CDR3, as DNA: TGTGCCAGCAGTCCGGGACAGGGGATCACTGAAGCTTTCTTT. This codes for CASSPGQGITEAFF.

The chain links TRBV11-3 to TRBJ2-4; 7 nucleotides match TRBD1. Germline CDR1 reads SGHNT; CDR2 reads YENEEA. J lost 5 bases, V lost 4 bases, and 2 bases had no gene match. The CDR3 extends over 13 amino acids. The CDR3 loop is CASSSGQQNIQYF. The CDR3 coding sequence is TGTGCCAGCAGCTCGGGACAGCAAAACATTCAGTACTTC.

CDR3 sequence reads: CASSEEMRRRADTQYF. Written as DNA, the CDR3 is TGTGCCAGCAGTGAAGAAATGAGGAGGCGGGCAGATACGCAGTATTTT. The rearrangement links TRBV6-1 to TRBJ2-3; D is perhaps TRBD2 (5 bases). V was pared by 1 base and J by 4 bases, with 15 bases between. This CDR3 has 16 amino acids. Germline V CDR1 and CDR2: MNHNS, SASEGT.

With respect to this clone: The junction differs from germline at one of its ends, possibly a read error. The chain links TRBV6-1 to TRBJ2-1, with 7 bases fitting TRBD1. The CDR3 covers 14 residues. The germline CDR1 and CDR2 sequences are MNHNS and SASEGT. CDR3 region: CASREGDRDNEQFF. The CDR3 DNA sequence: TGTGCCAGCAGAGAAGGTGACAGGGACAATGAGCAGTTCTTC.

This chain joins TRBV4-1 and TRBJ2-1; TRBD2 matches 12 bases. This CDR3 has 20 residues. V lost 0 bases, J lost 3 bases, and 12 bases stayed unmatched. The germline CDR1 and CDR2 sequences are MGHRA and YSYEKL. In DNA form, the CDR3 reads TGCGCCAGCAGCCAAGATTTCCGCCACCGACTAGCGGGGGTCTACAATGAGCAGTTCTTC. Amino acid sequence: CASSQDFRHRLAGVYNEQFF.

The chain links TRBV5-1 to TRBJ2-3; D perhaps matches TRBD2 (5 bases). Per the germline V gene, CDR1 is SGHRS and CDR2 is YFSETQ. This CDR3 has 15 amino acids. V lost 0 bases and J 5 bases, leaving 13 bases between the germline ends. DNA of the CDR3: TGCGCCAGCAGCTTGGCCGCGGCTAGCCAAGATACGCAGTATTTT. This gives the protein CASSLAAASQDTQYF.

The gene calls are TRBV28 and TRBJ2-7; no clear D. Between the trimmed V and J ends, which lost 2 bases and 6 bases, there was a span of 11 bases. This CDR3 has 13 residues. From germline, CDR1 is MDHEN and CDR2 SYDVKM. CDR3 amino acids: CASSLGFQVEQYF. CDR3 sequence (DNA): TGTGCCAGCAGTTTAGGGTTCCAGGTCGAGCAGTACTTC.

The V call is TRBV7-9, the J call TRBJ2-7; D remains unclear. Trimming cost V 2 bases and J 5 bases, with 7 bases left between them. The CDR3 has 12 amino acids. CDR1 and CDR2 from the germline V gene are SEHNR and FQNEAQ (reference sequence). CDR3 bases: TGTGCCAGCAGCTTACAAGCCCACGAGCAGTACTTC. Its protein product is CASSLQAHEQYF.

DNA for the CDR3: TGTGCCAGCTCACCGGGACAGTATAATTCACCCCTCCACTTT. Protein sequence: CASSPGQYNSPLHF. The chain links TRBV18 to TRBJ1-6; TRBD1 matches at 7 bases. Germline CDR1 and CDR2: KGHSH and LQKENI. CDR3 size: 14 residues. The ends lost 3 bases at V and 4 bases at J; junction bases unmatched: 0.

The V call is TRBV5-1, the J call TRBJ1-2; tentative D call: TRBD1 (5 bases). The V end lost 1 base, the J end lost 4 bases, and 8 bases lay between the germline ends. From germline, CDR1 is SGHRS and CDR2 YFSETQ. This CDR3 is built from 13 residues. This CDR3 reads CASSLSGIYGYTF. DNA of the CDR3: TGCGCCAGCAGCTTGTCAGGGATCTATGGCTACACCTTC.

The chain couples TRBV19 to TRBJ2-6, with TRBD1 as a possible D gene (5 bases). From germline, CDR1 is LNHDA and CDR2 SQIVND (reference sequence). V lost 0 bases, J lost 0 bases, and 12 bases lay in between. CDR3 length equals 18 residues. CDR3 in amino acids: CASSIEGASSSGANVLTF. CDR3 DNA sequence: TGTGCCAGTAGTATAGAAGGGGCCTCTTCCTCTGGGGCCAACGTCCTGACTTTC.

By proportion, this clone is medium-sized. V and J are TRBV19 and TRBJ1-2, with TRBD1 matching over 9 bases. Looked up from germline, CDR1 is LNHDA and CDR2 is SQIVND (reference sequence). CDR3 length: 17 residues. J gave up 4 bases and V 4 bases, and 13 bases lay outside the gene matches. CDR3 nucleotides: TGTGCCAGTAGTAGAACCTTTACCGGGACAGGGACCTATGGCTACACCTTC. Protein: CASSRTFTGTGTYGYTF.

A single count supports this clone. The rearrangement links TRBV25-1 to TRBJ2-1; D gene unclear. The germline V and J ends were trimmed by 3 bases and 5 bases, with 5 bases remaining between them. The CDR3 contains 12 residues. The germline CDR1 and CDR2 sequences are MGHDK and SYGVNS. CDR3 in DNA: TGTGCCAGCAGTGAGGCCCACAATGAGCAGTTCTTC. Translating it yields CASSEAHNEQFF.

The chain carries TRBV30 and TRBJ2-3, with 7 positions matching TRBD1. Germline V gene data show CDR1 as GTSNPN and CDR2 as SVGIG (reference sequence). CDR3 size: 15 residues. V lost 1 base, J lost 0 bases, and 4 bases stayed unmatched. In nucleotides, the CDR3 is TGTGCCTGGAGTGGCCGACAGGGAAGCACAGATACGCAGTATTTT. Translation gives CAWSGRQGSTDTQYF.

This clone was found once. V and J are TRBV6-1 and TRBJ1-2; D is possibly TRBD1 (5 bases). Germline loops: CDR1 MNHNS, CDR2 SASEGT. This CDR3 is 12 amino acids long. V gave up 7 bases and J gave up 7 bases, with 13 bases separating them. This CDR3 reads CASTQYGGGYTF. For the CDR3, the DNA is TGTGCCAGCACCCAATATGGGGGTGGCTACACCTTC.

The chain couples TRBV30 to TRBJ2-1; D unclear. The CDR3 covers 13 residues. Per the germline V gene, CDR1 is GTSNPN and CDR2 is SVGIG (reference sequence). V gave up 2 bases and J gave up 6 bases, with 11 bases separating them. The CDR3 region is CAWSRGPPNEQFF. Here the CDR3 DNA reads TGTGCCTGGAGTCGCGGACCCCCCAATGAGCAGTTCTTC.

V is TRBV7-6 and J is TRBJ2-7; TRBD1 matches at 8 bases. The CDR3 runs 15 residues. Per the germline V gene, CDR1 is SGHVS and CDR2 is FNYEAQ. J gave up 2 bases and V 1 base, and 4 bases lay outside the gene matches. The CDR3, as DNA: TGTGCCAGCAGCTTAGGGTCAGGGGGCCCCTACGAGCAGTACTTC. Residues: CASSLGSGGPYEQYF.